This T cell receptor beta chain is from a study of blood T cell repertoires in COVID-19. Whole-study context: Samples came from the United States, Italy and Spain, spanning acute and convalescent COVID-19. The cDNA or gDNA used as material had been derived from T cells, B-cell-depleted T cells, or PBMCs.

Methods used by the authors: For nucleated cells, counts were estimated from reference gene primer amplification. Sequencing used immunoSEQ multiplex PCR; TCRdb keeps in-frame clones, though not all of them. V and J calls and clone size follow that table, whereas D and trimming were derived from the DNA. The profile covers approximately 250,000 clones, with roughly 88% appearing a single time and about 2.1% taken by the ten largest. Sequences were obtained from peripheral blood. The receptor was isolated from a man aged 35-49 years who had recovered from COVID-19.

As DNA, the CDR3 is TGTGCCAGCTCACCGGCAGGGAACACCGGGGAGCTGTTTTTT. Encoded protein: CASSPAGNTGELFF. The chain uses TRBV18 and TRBJ2-2; D call uncertain. From germline, CDR1 is KGHSH and CDR2 LQKENI. With 3 bases removed from V and 1 base from J, the gap between germline ends came to 6 bases. The length of the CDR3 is 14 residues.